This T cell receptor (beta chain) was retrieved from a study of monozygotic twins with inflammatory bowel disease. CDR1 and CDR2 (germline): SGHRS, YFSETQ. The CDR3 runs 14 residues. An amount of approximately 3,600 ng of total RNA was used for each TCR library. Nested PCRs of approximately 17 and 9 cycles, two in total, were run on TCRalpha and TCRbeta cDNA. Using the 5' RACE reads, TCRdb records one entry per CDR3 protein without DNA. The sample data list about 160,000 distinct CDR3 sequences. This TCR derives from a human donor with ulcerative colitis or Crohn's disease, or a healthy co-twin of an affected twin (not recorded which). The rearrangement joins TRBV5-1 to TRBJ2-5; TCRdb outputs TRBD2, but without DNA this stays unchecked. Sequenced: blood. The CDR3 protein is CASGDSTGEETQYF.